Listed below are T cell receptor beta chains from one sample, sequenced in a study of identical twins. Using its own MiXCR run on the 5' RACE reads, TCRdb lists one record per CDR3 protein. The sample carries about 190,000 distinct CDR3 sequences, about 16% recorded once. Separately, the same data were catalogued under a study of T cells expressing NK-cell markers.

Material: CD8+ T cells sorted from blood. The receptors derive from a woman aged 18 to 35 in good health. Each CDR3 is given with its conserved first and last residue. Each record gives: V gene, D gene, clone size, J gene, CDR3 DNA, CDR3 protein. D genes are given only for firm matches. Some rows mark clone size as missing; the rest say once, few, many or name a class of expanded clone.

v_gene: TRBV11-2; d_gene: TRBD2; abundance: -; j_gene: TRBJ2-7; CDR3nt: TGTGCCAGCAGCCCCCTGCGGGGGTCCAACGAGCAGTACTTC; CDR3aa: CASSPLRGSNEQYF
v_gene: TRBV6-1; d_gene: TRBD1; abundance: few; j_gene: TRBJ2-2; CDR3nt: TGTGCCAGCAGTGAAGAAATAGCAGGGGGCGTCACCGGGGAGCTGTTTTTT; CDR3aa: CASSEEIAGGVTGELFF
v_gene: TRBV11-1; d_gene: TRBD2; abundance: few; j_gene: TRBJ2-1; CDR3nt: TGTGCCAGCAGCGTACTAGCGGGGGGTTACTACAATGAGCAGTTCTTC; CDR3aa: CASSVLAGGYYNEQFF
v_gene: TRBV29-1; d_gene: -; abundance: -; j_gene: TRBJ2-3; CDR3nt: TGCAGCGTAGAAGGAGATACGCAGTATTTT; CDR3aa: CSVEGDTQYF
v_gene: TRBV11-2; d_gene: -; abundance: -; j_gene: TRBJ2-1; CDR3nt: TGTGCCAGCAGCTTAGAATTATGGGCAGAGGGAATGGACAATGAGCAGTTCTTC; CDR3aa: CASSLELWAEGMDNEQFF
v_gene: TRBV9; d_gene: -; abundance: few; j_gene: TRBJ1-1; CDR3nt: TGTGCCAGCAGCGAAACAGGGAAAACTGAAGCTTTCTTT; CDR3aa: CASSETGKTEAFF
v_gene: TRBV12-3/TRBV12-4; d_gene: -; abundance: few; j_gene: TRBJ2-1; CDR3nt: TGTGCCAGCAGTTTCGGGAGAGTCAATGAGCAGTTCTTC; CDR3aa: CASSFGRVNEQFF
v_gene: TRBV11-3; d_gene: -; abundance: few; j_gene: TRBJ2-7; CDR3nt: TGTGCCAGCAGCTTAGATAAACACCCCAGGTGGGAGCAGTACTTC; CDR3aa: CASSLDKHPRWEQYF
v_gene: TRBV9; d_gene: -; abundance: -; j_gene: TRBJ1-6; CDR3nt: TGTGCCAGCAGCGTAGGGGGACGGAGCAATTCACCCCTCCACTTT; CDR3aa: CASSVGGRSNSPLHF
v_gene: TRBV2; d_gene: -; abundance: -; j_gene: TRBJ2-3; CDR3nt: TGTGCCAGCACCGGCGGTCAACTAGCCAGAGATACGCAGTATTTT; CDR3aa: CASTGGQLARDTQYF
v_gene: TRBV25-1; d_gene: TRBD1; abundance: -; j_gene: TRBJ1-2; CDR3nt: TGTGCCAGCAGACCAGGACAGGGGGCAGAGGGCTACACCTTC; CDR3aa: CASRPGQGAEGYTF
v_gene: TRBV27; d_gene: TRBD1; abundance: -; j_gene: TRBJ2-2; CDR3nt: TGTGCCAGCAGTTTATCGATGTGGGACAGGGCCACCGGGGAGCTGTTTTTT; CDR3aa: CASSLSMWDRATGELFF
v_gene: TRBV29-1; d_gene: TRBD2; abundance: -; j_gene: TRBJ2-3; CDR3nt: TGCAGCGTGGGTACTAGCGGGGCTAGCACAGATACGCAGTATTTT; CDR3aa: CSVGTSGASTDTQYF
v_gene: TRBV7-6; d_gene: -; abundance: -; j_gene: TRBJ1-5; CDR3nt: TGTGCCAGCAGCCCGGGGGCTTGGCAGCCCCAGCATTTT; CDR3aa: CASSPGAWQPQHF
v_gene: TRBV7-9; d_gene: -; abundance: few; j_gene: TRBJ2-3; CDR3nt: TGTGCCAGCAGGTCGATGGGGGGCACAGATACGCAGTATTTT; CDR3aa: CASRSMGGTDTQYF
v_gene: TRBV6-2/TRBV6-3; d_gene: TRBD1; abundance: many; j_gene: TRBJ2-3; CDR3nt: TGTGCCAGCAGTGGACAGGGACCCACAGATACGCAGTATTTT; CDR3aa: CASSGQGPTDTQYF
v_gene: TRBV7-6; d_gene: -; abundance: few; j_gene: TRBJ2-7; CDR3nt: TGTGCCAGCAGCTTGGAAGGACACTCCTACGAGCAGTACTTC; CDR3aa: CASSLEGHSYEQYF
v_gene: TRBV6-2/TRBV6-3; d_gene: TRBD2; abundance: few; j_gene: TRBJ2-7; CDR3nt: TGTGCCAGCAGTCTCACCGGGACTAGCGGGTACGAGCAGTACTTC; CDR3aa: CASSLTGTSGYEQYF
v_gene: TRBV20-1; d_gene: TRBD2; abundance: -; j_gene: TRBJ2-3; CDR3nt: TGCAGTGCTAGCGCTCTGGAGAGCGGTCCCAGTATTACTAGCGGGAGCACAGATACGCAGTATTTT; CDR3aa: CSASALESGPSITSGSTDTQYF
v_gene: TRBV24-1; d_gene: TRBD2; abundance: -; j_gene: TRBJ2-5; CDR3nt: TGTGCCACCAGTTCCGGACTAGCGGGGGAGGAGACCCAGTACTTC; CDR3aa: CATSSGLAGEETQYF
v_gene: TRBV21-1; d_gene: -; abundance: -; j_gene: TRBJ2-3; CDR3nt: TGTGCCAGCAGCAAAGTGGCAGAGCTAGGAGATACGCAGTATTTT; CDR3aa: CASSKVAELGDTQYF
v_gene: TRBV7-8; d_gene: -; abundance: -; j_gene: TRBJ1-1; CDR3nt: TGTGCCAGCAGCAAGGACGCTGAAGCTTTCTTT; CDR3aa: CASSKDAEAFF
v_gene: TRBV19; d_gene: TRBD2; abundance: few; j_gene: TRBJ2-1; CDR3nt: TGTGCCTCCGCACTAGCGGGAGGGAATGAGCAGTTCTTC; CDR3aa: CASALAGGNEQFF
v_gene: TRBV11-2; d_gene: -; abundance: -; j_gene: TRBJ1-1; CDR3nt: TGTGCCAGCAGCCCCCCGGACCTGCTAATGAACACTGAAGCTTTCTTT; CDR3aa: CASSPPDLLMNTEAFF
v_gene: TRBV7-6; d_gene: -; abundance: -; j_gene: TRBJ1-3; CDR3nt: TGTGCCAGCAGCTTAGACGTAAGGCTGACCTCTGGAAACACCATATATTTT; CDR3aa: CASSLDVRLTSGNTIYF
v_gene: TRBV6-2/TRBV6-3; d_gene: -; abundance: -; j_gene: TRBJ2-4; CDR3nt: TGTGCCAGCACCCAGGGGGGGAATCTAGCCAAAAACATTCAGTACTTC; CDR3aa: CASTQGGNLAKNIQYF
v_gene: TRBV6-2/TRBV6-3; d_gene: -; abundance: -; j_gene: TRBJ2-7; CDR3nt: TGTGCCAGCAGTTACGCTGTGCACGAGCAGTACTTC; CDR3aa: CASSYAVHEQYF
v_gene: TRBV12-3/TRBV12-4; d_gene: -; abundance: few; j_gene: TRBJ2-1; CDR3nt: TGTGCCAGCAGTCCAGGGACCCCGTCCAATTCGCAGTTCTTC; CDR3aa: CASSPGTPSNSQFF